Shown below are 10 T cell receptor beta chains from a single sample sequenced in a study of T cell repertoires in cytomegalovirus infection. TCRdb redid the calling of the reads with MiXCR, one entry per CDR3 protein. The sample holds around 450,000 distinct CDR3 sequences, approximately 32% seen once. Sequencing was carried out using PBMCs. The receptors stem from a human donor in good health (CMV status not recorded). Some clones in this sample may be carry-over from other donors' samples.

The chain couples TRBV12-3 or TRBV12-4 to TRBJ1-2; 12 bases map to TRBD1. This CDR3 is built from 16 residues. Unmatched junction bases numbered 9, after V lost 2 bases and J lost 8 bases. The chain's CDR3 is CASSLMGGQGAGGYTF. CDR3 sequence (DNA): TGTGCCAGCAGTTTAATGGGGGGACAGGGGGCTGGCGGCTACACCTTC.

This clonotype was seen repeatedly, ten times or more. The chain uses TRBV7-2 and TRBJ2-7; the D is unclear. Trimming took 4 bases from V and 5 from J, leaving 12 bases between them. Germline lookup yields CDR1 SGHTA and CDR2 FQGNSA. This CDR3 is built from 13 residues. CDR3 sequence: CASSSLERHEQYF. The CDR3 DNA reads TGTGCCAGCAGCTCCCTAGAACGCCACGAGCAGTACTTC. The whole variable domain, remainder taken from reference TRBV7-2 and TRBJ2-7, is GAGVSQSPSNKVTEKGKDVELRCDPISGHTALYWYRQSLGQGLEFLIYFQGNSAPDKSGLPSDRFSAERTGGSVSTLTIQRTQQEDSAVYLCASSSLERHEQYFGPGTRLTVT.

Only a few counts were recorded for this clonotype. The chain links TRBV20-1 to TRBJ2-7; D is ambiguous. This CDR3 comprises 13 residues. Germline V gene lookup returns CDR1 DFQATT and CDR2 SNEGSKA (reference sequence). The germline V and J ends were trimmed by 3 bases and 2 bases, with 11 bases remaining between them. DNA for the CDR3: TGCAGTGCTAGGACAAGTGAGGCCTACGAGCAGTACTTC. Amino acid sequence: CSARTSEAYEQYF.

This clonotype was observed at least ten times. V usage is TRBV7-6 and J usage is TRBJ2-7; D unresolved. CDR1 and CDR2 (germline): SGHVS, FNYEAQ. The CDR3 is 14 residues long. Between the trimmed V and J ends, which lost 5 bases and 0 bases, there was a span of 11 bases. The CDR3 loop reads CASSPDLSSYEQYF. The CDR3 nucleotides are TGTGCCAGCAGCCCGGACCTAAGCTCCTACGAGCAGTACTTC.

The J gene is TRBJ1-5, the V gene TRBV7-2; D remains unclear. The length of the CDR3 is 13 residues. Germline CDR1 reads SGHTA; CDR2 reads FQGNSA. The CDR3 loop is CARSRATLEPQHF. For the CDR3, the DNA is TGTGCAAGAAGCCGAGCCACCCTCGAGCCCCAGCATTTT.

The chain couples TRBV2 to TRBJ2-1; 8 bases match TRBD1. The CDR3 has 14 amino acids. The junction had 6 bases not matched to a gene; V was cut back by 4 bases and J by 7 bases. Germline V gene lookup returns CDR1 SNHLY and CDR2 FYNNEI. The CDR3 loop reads CASSVRQGPNEQFF. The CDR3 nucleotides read TGTGCCAGCAGTGTTCGACAGGGGCCGAATGAGCAGTTCTTC. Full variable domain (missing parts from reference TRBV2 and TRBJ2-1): EPEVTQTPSHQVTQMGQEVILRCVPISNHLYFYWYRQILGQKVEFLVSFYNNEISEKSEIFDDQFSVERPDGSNFTLKIRSTKLEDSAMYFCASSVRQGPNEQFFGPGTRLTVL.

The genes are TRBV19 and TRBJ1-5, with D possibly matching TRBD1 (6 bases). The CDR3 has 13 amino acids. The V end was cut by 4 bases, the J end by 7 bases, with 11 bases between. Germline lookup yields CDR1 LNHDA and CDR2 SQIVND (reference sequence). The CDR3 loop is CASSTLQGQPQHF. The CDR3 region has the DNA TGTGCCAGTAGTACCTTACAGGGACAGCCCCAGCATTTT.

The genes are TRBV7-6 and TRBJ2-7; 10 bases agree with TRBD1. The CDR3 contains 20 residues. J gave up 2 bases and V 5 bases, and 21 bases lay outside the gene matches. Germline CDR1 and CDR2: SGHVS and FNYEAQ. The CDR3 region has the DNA TGTGCCAGCAGCGGCGAACAGGGACAGGGGAAAGGTCGAGCCCCCTACGAGCAGTACTTC. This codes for CASSGEQGQGKGRAPYEQYF.

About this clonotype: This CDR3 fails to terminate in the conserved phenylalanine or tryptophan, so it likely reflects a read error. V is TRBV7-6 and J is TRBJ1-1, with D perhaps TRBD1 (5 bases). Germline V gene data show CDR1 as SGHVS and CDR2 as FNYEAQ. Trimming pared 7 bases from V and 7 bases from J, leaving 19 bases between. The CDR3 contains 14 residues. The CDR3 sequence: CASTPGPGPNEAFV. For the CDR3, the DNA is TGTGCCAGCACCCCCGGTCCGGGACCGAATGAAGCTTTCGTT.

CDR3 nucleotide sequence: TGTGCCAGCAGCCTCTCAGGTGGGGTGGGGCAGTTCTTC. Translation gives CASSLSGGVGQFF. The J gene is TRBJ2-1, the V gene TRBV5-5; D is undetermined. V lost 4 bases to trimming and J lost 12 bases, with 17 bases between them. The germline gives CDR1 SGHKS, CDR2 YYEKEE (reference sequence). This CDR3 region has 13 residues.